One and the same sample provided the 14 T cell receptor beta chains below, sequenced in a study of beta chain features in type 1 diabetes. Study-wide points: Shortening of TCRB CDR3s, moderate but significant, appeared in all four CD4+ subsets of Type 1 diabetes patients.

Expressed TCRB transcripts were sequenced, since all the RNA that had been isolated was reverse transcribed. Produced via immunoSEQ multiplex PCR; TCRdb's table is partial and in-frame only. The sample carries roughly 230,000 clones, roughly 11% recorded once. The antigens of these receptors remain unknown. Sequencing was carried out using naive CD4+ T cells from blood. These receptors all stem from a man in his thirties or forties with type 1 diabetes.

The chain uses TRBV6-6 and TRBJ2-3; D perhaps matches TRBD2 (6 bases). The CDR3 has 15 amino acids. Between the trimmed V and J ends, which lost 7 bases and 2 bases, there was a span of 16 bases. Germline assignment: CDR1 MNHNY and CDR2 SVGAGI (reference sequence). The CDR3 protein is CASTPGGASTDTQYF. The DNA for the CDR3 is TGTGCCAGCACCCCCGGAGGGGCCTCCACAGATACGCAGTATTTT.

This clone appeared a few times. This chain joins TRBV9 and TRBJ2-1, with D unclear. Germline CDR1 is SGDLS and CDR2 is YYNGEE. Trimming pared 3 bases from V and 5 bases from J, leaving 9 bases between. The CDR3 loop spans 13 amino acids. The CDR3 sequence: CASSATGHNEQFF. The CDR3 nucleotides read TGTGCCAGCAGCGCGACGGGTCACAATGAGCAGTTCTTC. The full variable domain, in which reference TRBV9 and TRBJ2-1 provide the parts outside the CDR3, is DSGVTQTPKHLITATGQRVTLRCSPRSGDLSVYWYQQSLDQGLQFLIQYYNGEERAKGNILERFSAQQFPDLHSELNLSSLELGDSALYFCASSATGHNEQFFGPGTRLTVL.

The V gene is TRBV4-2, the J gene TRBJ2-5, with 9 bases matching TRBD1. The DNA matches TRBJ2-7 better at its end, which makes the J call doubtful. The CDR3 runs 14 residues. CDR1 is LGHNA and CDR2 is YNFKEQ in the germline V gene. The CDR3: CASSLRDRDYEQYF. In DNA, the CDR3 is TGTGCCAGCAGCCTCCGGGACAGGGACTACGAGCAGTACTTC.

The rearrangement joins TRBV4-1 to TRBJ1-3; 9 bases match TRBD1. The CDR3 is made up of 17 amino acids. Unmatched junction bases numbered 11, after V lost 3 bases and J lost 5 bases. The germline V gene encodes CDR1 MGHRA and CDR2 YSYEKL. Here the CDR3 DNA reads TGCGCCAGCAGCCACAAAGCCCTGGACAGGGGAAGAAACACCATATATTTT. This codes for CASSHKALDRGRNTIYF.

The chain couples TRBV2 to TRBJ2-1, with a weak D call TRBD2 (6 bases). This CDR3 has 11 amino acids. CDR1 SNHLY and CDR2 FYNNEI come from the germline V gene. The V gene lost 1 base and the J gene lost 16 bases, with 11 bases spanning the gap. CDR3 nucleotides: TGTGCCAGCAGTGAAGGAGGGGAGGCTTTCTTC. The encoded protein is CASSEGGEAFF.

This clone was observed a handful of times. The chain combines TRBV15 with TRBJ2-3; D is unclear. V lost 5 bases and J lost 6, with 9 bases in between. The CDR3 totals 12 residues. Germline CDR1 and CDR2: LNHNV and YYDKDF (reference sequence). CDR3 sequence (DNA): TGTGCCACCAGCCGGAGACGGGATACGCAGTATTTT. Amino acid sequence: CATSRRRDTQYF. The whole variable domain, remainder taken from reference TRBV15 and TRBJ2-3, is DAMVIQNPRYQVTQFGKPVTLSCSQTLNHNVMYWYQQKSSQAPKLLFHYYDKDFNNEADTPDNFQSRRPNTSFCFLDIRSPGLGDTAMYLCATSRRRDTQYFGPGTRLTVL.

This clone was detected a few times. The chain joins TRBV2 to TRBJ2-6; 10 bases are shared with TRBD1. Unmatched junction bases numbered 1, after V lost 8 bases and J lost 0 bases. The CDR3 contains 15 residues. Germline lookup yields CDR1 SNHLY and CDR2 FYNNEI. The CDR3 DNA follows: TGTGCCAGCCGGACAGGGGGCTCTGGGGCCAACGTCCTGACTTTC. Protein product: CASRTGGSGANVLTF.

The gene calls are TRBV10-3 and TRBJ1-2; tentative D call: TRBD1 (6 bases). Germline V gives CDR1 ENHRY, CDR2 SYGVKD. The CDR3 is 12 residues long. Trimming left V 3 bases short and J 7 bases short, with 9 bases between. The CDR3 bases are TGTGCCATCAGTGAAGGGGGGGTTGGCTACACCTTC. It encodes CAISEGGVGYTF.

This sequence joins TRBV6-5 and TRBJ2-1; the match to TRBD1 covers 7 bases. The germline V gene has CDR1 MNHEY and CDR2 SVGAGI. V shed 7 bases and J 6 bases; nucleotides not matched to a gene: 6. This CDR3 has 13 residues. The CDR3 nucleotides are TGTGCCAGCACTTCGGGACAGACCAATGAGCAGTTCTTC. It codes for CASTSGQTNEQFF.

The chain carries TRBV9 and TRBJ1-2, with D perhaps matching TRBD1 (6 bases). CDR1 and CDR2 from the germline V gene are SGDLS and YYNGEE. The CDR3 spans 14 residues. Trimming left V 0 bases short and J 4 bases short, with 10 bases between. CDR3 sequence reads: CASSVDLDSYGYTF. CDR3 nucleotide sequence: TGTGCCAGCAGCGTAGACTTGGACAGCTATGGCTACACCTTC.

There are a few counts of this clone. This sequence joins TRBV29-1 and TRBJ2-5; TRBD2 matches at 8 bases. The CDR3 contains 16 residues. The V segment lost 4 bases and the J segment 4 bases; nucleotides outside the gene matches: 14. In germline, CDR1 is SQVTM, CDR2 ANQGSEA. The chain's CDR3 is CSVGGTSLGIGETQYF. The CDR3 DNA reads TGCAGCGTTGGGGGGACTAGTCTTGGGATAGGAGAGACCCAGTACTTC.

The rearrangement joins TRBV7-9 to TRBJ2-7; a weak D match, TRBD1 (6 bases). This CDR3 is built from 14 residues. V was trimmed by 3 bases and J by 0 bases, leaving 9 bases between them. The germline V gene encodes CDR1 SEHNR and CDR2 FQNEAQ (reference sequence). CDR3 DNA: TGTGCCAGCAGCTTCGGACAGAGCTCCTACGAGCAGTACTTC. Encoded protein: CASSFGQSSYEQYF.

The gene calls are TRBV2 and TRBJ2-7; maybe TRBD1 (5 bases). The CDR3 is 14 amino acids. V was trimmed by 3 bases and J by 0 bases, leaving 9 bases between them. CDR1 and CDR2 from the germline V gene are SNHLY and FYNNEI. As DNA, the CDR3 is TGTGCCAGCAGTGAGTACAGGAGCTCCTACGAGCAGTACTTC. It translates to CASSEYRSSYEQYF.

This clone has just a few counts. This chain uses TRBV5-1 with TRBJ2-1, with D tentatively TRBD1 (6 bases). Germline V gene data show CDR1 as SGHRS and CDR2 as YFSETQ. Between the trimmed V and J ends, which lost 3 bases and 0 bases, there was a span of 13 bases. The CDR3 length is 16 residues. The CDR3 DNA reads as TGCGCCAGCAGCTGGGGGCAGTGGAGCTCCTACAATGAGCAGTTCTTC. Amino acids: CASSWGQWSSYNEQFF.